The source of this T cell receptor beta chain is a study of control samples from healthy donors and cancer patients. Using immunoSEQ multiplex PCR, the repertoire was profiled, and TCRdb retains in-frame clones only, with some absent. The data contain about 160,000 clones, approximately 93% of them seen just once; the ten biggest clones take up over 6.5%. The germline V and J ends were trimmed by 7 bases and 7 bases, with 17 bases remaining between them. This CDR3 comprises 12 residues. In germline, CDR1 is SQVTM, CDR2 ANQGSEA. The TCR sequence derives from a woman aged 40 to 55 in good health. The sample consisted of blood. The chain recombines TRBV29-1 with TRBJ2-7; D tentatively reads TRBD1 or TRBD2 (6 bases each). The CDR3 reads CSARNGGGEQYF. CDR3 bases: TGCAGCGCACGTAACGGGGGCGGGGAGCAGTACTTC.